Listed here is a single T cell receptor beta chain. Its antigen is unidentified. Naive CD45RA+ and memory CD45RA-negative subsets were split from CD4+ cells. V gave up 0 bases and J gave up 9 bases; unmatched junction bases: 8. Germline V lookup: CDR1 MRHNA, CDR2 SNTAGT. The CDR3 has 16 amino acids. This sample stems from a study of shared clonotypes between healthy human individuals. Study details: Every donor yielded three CD4 naive, three CD4 memory, two CD8 naive and one CD8 memory plate.

Study-level findings and limits: At large depth, rarefaction still showed sorted-subset sequencing to be incomplete. Roughly 5% of naive CD4 clonotypes were shared across four donors.

Sequenced by immunoSEQ multiplex PCR; TCRdb stores in-frame clones only, minus some. Here the sample spans some 1.5 million clones, around 98% being singletons. Sequences were obtained from naive CD4+ T cells sorted from blood. Subset denoted: CD45RA+ positively selected. The chain joins TRBV6-4 to TRBJ2-1, with TRBD2 matching over 10 bases. The receptor's source is a man aged 25-40 years in good health. The CDR3 DNA sequence: TGTGCCAGCAGTGACTCGCCTAGCGGGAGCAGTATTGAGCAGTTCTTC. Amino acids: CASSDSPSGSSIEQFF.